This T cell receptor beta chain was documented in a study of identical twins. The study, taken as a whole, reports: The study found weaker excess twin sharing in beta out-of-frame sequences. Memory repertoires lacked the insertion deficit that abundant cord blood beta clonotypes showed.

In TCRdb, the 5' RACE reads were re-called with MiXCR into one record per CDR3 protein. The sample holds 1.5 million to 2 million distinct CDR3 sequences, less than 40% seen once. Concerning this clonotype: No antigen is known for it.

Germline CDR1 MNHEY, CDR2 SMNVEV (reference sequence). Trimming shortened V by 5 bases and J by 3 bases, and 17 bases separated the two germline ends. The CDR3 totals 15 residues. Healthy Caucasians, and only they, were the donors. The V call is TRBV27, the J call TRBJ2-7; D might be TRBD2 (8 bases). The sequence was collected from a newborn girl in good health. The sample taken for sequencing was cord blood. CDR3 DNA: TGTGCCAGCAGTCGGGGGGGACAGCGATACTACGAGCAGTACTTC. Protein sequence: CASSRGGQRYYEQYF.